Below are 30 T cell receptor beta chains sequenced from a single sample in a study of OX40 agonist ivuxolimab in advanced cancers. Assay: immunoSEQ multiplex PCR; the TCRdb copy retains only in-frame clones and omits some. The sample has about 67,000 clones, about 85% seen once; the top ten hold approximately 2%. Specimen: CD4+ or CD8+ T cells sorted from blood, collected in a trial of the OX40 agonist ivuxolimab. All receptors derive from an adult with an advanced solid tumor such as melanoma, head and neck, liver or kidney cancer.

The rearrangement joins TRBV7-9 to TRBJ1-1; tentative D call: TRBD1 (5 bases). The CDR3 totals 14 residues. Trimming shortened V by 7 bases and J by 1 base, and 13 bases separated the two germline ends. Germline V gene data show CDR1 as SEHNR and CDR2 as FQNEAQ (reference sequence). The CDR3 loop reads CASTRGQGNTEAFF. The CDR3 region has the DNA TGTGCCAGCACCCGAGGTCAGGGGAACACTGAAGCTTTCTTT.

The chain employs TRBV9 and TRBJ2-3; maybe TRBD1 (6 bases). V was pared by 0 bases and J by 5 bases, with 10 bases between. The CDR3 runs 14 residues. Germline values: CDR1 SGDLS, CDR2 YYNGEE. CDR3 in amino acids: CASSVAGGGDTQYF. The CDR3 nucleotides are TGTGCCAGCAGCGTAGCTGGGGGCGGAGATACGCAGTATTTT.

The CDR3 bases are TGCGCCAGCAGCCAAGTCCCGAACTCTGGGGCCAACGTCCTGACTTTC. Its protein product is CASSQVPNSGANVLTF. This chain connects TRBV4-1 to TRBJ2-6, with D unclear. CDR1 is MGHRA, CDR2 YSYEKL, per germline. V gave up 1 base and J gave up 0 bases, with 7 bases separating them. The CDR3 totals 16 residues.

The chain carries TRBV6-1 and TRBJ1-1; D is unresolved. The CDR3 has 13 residues. The V and J ends lost 6 bases and 7 bases respectively, with 15 bases between them. Germline V CDR1 and CDR2: MNHNS, SASEGT. The CDR3, as DNA: TGTGCCAGCAGCGCCCAAATACCCAATGAAGCTTTCTTT. Amino acid sequence: CASSAQIPNEAFF.

This sequence joins TRBV28 and TRBJ1-4; D unclear. Germline V gene data show CDR1 as MDHEN and CDR2 as SYDVKM. Trimming pared 6 bases from V and 2 bases from J, leaving 10 bases between. This CDR3 contains 14 residues. The chain's CDR3 is CASRWTGTNEKLFF. The DNA for the CDR3 is TGTGCCAGCAGATGGACGGGGACTAATGAAAAACTGTTTTTT.

The gene calls are TRBV6-1 and TRBJ1-2; D not certain. In germline, CDR1 is MNHNS, CDR2 SASEGT. The CDR3 sequence is 14 residues long. The V end was cut by 1 base, the J end by 9 bases, with 15 bases between. The CDR3 loop is CASSEVGSMSSYTF. The CDR3 DNA follows: TGTGCCAGCAGTGAAGTGGGATCTATGTCGAGCTACACCTTC.

J is TRBJ2-1 and V is TRBV21-1; the tabulated D call, TRBD1, remains unverified against the DNA. TRBV21-1 is termed a pseudogene. The length of the CDR3 is 16 residues. CDR3 sequence (DNA): TGTGCCAGCAGCCCCGCAGGGGTTCGGTTCTACAATGAGCAGTTCTTC. Its protein product is CASSPAGVRFYNEQFF.

This sequence joins TRBV11-2 and TRBJ1-3; D ambiguous. The germline CDR1 and CDR2 sequences are SGHAT and FQNNGV. The length of the CDR3 is 14 residues. V was clipped by 7 bases and J by 0 bases, with 10 bases between them. The CDR3 reads CASKTDPSGNTIYF. CDR3 nucleotides: TGTGCCAGCAAAACGGACCCCTCTGGAAACACCATATATTTT.

This chain links TRBV7-2 with TRBJ1-1; unclear D gene. This CDR3 is 13 amino acids long. The V end lost 1 base, the J end lost 4 bases, and 7 bases lay between the germline ends. In germline, CDR1 is SGHTA, CDR2 FQGNSA. The CDR3 nucleotides are TGTGCCAGCAGCTTAGTCGGTCCCACTGAAGCTTTCTTT. As protein: CASSLVGPTEAFF.

Only one count was recorded for this clone. The V and J genes are TRBV7-9 and TRBJ2-3; possible D gene TRBD2, 5 bases. The germline V gene encodes CDR1 SEHNR and CDR2 FQNEAQ (reference sequence). V gave up 5 bases and J gave up 0 bases, with 6 bases separating them. CDR3 size: 13 residues. The CDR3 DNA reads as TGTGCCAGCAGCCGGGATAGCACAGATACGCAGTATTTT. Translated: CASSRDSTDTQYF. Supplemented by reference TRBV7-9 and TRBJ2-3, the full variable domain reads DTGVSQNPRHKITKRGQNVTFRCDPISEHNRLYWYRQTLGQGPEFLTYFQNEAQLEKSRLLSDRFSAERPKGSFSTLEIQRTEQGDSAMYLCASSRDSTDTQYFGPGTRLTVL.

This chain links TRBV28 with TRBJ2-1; D is unclear. Per germline, CDR1 MDHEN and CDR2 SYDVKM. Deletions cut 9 bases from V and 4 bases from J, with 16 bases between. The CDR3 has 14 residues. DNA for the CDR3: TGTGCCAGAAGACGACCGGGTCCTTACAATGAGCAGTTCTTC. Amino acid sequence: CARRRPGPYNEQFF.

On this clone itself: Within the sample, other DNA sequences also encode this same CDR3. This chain links TRBV2 with TRBJ2-5; D unresolved. CDR1 is SNHLY, CDR2 FYNNEI, per germline. The CDR3 has 11 amino acids. The V end lost 4 bases, the J end lost 5 bases, and 5 bases lay between the germline ends. Here the CDR3 reads CASSGEETQYF. In nucleotides, the CDR3 is TGTGCCAGCAGTGGAGAGGAGACCCAGTACTTC.

The V call is TRBV7-3, the J call TRBJ2-5; 8 bases line up with TRBD2. Germline values: CDR1 SGHTA, CDR2 FQGTGA. V dropped 11 bases and J dropped 5; count of bases not matched to a gene: 31. The CDR3 consists of 20 residues. The CDR3 reads CAPRREGRSNEGGFGETQYF. Written as DNA, the CDR3 is TGTGCCCCCAGACGGGAGGGTCGAAGTAATGAGGGAGGGTTTGGGGAGACCCAGTACTTC.

The chain combines TRBV9 with TRBJ2-3; D is undetermined. This CDR3 is built from 14 residues. Germline values: CDR1 SGDLS, CDR2 YYNGEE. The V end lost 3 bases, the J end lost 4 bases, and 12 bases lay between the germline ends. The CDR3 spells CASSAVSRADTQYF. The CDR3 bases are TGTGCCAGCAGCGCTGTGAGTAGGGCAGATACGCAGTATTTT.

CDR3 sequence reads: CASSSDGTGANEQFF. The DNA of the CDR3 is TGCGCCAGCAGCTCTGACGGGACAGGGGCCAATGAGCAGTTCTTC. V usage is TRBV5-1 and J usage is TRBJ2-1, with 10 nucleotides matching TRBD1. V lost 3 bases and J lost 6; bases outside the gene matches: 6. The length of the CDR3 is 15 residues. The germline CDR1 and CDR2 sequences are SGHRS and YFSETQ.

This chain connects TRBV29-1 to TRBJ2-2, with D maybe TRBD2 (5 bases). V lost 4 bases to trimming and J lost 0 bases, with 9 bases between them. The CDR3 contains 14 residues. The germline gives CDR1 SQVTM, CDR2 ANQGSEA. CDR3 in amino acids: CSVGMTTNTGELFF. CDR3 nucleotide sequence: TGCAGCGTTGGAATGACTACGAACACCGGGGAGCTGTTTTTT.

The J gene is TRBJ2-1, the V gene TRBV18, with 9 positions matching TRBD2. V lost 3 bases to trimming and J lost 6 bases; unmatched junction nucleotides: 9. The germline gives CDR1 KGHSH, CDR2 LQKENI. This CDR3 contains 16 residues. CDR3 region: CASSPKGAGGSNEQFF. CDR3 sequence (DNA): TGTGCCAGCTCACCCAAGGGGGCGGGAGGGAGCAATGAGCAGTTCTTC.

This clone has only one observation. The chain couples TRBV9 to TRBJ2-1; D is undetermined. V was shortened by 1 base and J by 10 bases, with 18 bases between the two germline ends. CDR1 is SGDLS, CDR2 YYNGEE, per germline. The CDR3 has 15 residues. CDR3 amino acids: CASSVSAAPQSEQFF. In DNA form, the CDR3 reads TGTGCCAGCAGCGTAAGCGCAGCACCACAATCAGAGCAGTTCTTC.

This clone was detected only once. V usage is TRBV6-4 and J usage is TRBJ2-2; TRBD2 is a possible D gene (6 bases). Germline CDR1 MRHNA, CDR2 SNTAGT. Trimming removed 4 bases from V and 1 base from J, with 7 bases in between. This CDR3 contains 14 residues. The DNA of the CDR3 is TGTGCCAGCAGTGGGGACTTGAACACCGGGGAGCTGTTTTTT. Amino acid sequence: CASSGDLNTGELFF.

The chain joins TRBV27 to TRBJ2-5; 11 bases match TRBD2. V lost 1 base to trimming and J lost 5 bases; unmatched junction nucleotides: 6. CDR3 length: 16 residues. Germline V gene lookup returns CDR1 MNHEY and CDR2 SMNVEV (reference sequence). CDR3 sequence: CASSLFTSGGGETQYF. The CDR3 DNA is TGTGCCAGCAGTTTATTCACTAGCGGGGGAGGGGAGACCCAGTACTTC.

The chain recombines TRBV2 with TRBJ1-1; D possibly corresponds to TRBD1 (6 bases). The CDR3 contains 13 residues. Trimming removed 7 bases from V and 4 bases from J, with 13 bases in between. The germline V gene has CDR1 SNHLY and CDR2 FYNNEI. As DNA, the CDR3 is TGTGCCAGCAACCCGGGGGCCGGCACTGAAGCTTTCTTT. Translation gives CASNPGAGTEAFF.

DNA for the CDR3: TGCGCCAGCAGCCCCGGGCCCAACAATGAGCAGTTCTTC. It translates to CASSPGPNNEQFF. The chain carries TRBV5-1 and TRBJ2-1; D is uncertain. This CDR3 is 13 amino acids long. The V end was cut by 4 bases, the J end by 5 bases, with 10 bases between. Germline V gene lookup returns CDR1 SGHRS and CDR2 YFSETQ.

V and J are TRBV30 and TRBJ2-3, with 7 bases aligning to TRBD1. This CDR3 is 12 amino acids long. J lost 2 bases, V lost 5 bases, and 1 base had no gene match. The germline V gene encodes CDR1 GTSNPN and CDR2 SVGIG (reference sequence). CDR3 coding DNA: TGTGCCTGGGGGACAGACACAGATACGCAGTATTTT. It translates to CAWGTDTDTQYF.

This chain connects TRBV6-1 to TRBJ2-3; D not resolved. The germline V gene has CDR1 MNHNS and CDR2 SASEGT. V dropped 3 bases and J dropped 4 bases, with 8 bases sitting between them. CDR3 size: 13 residues. The CDR3 DNA reads as TGTGCCAGCAGTGATCAACGGGCAGATACGCAGTATTTT. Its translation is CASSDQRADTQYF.

Points on this clone: This CDR3 fails to terminate in the conserved phenylalanine or tryptophan, so it likely reflects a read error. The chain carries TRBV5-6 and TRBJ1-2; 7 nucleotides line up with TRBD1. Germline V gene data show CDR1 as SGHDT and CDR2 as YYEEEE. Losses at the gene ends were 3 bases for V and 8 bases for J; bases not matched to a gene: 7. The CDR3 spans 13 residues. CDR3 loop: CASSWQGDRGYTL. CDR3 nucleotides: TGTGCCAGCAGCTGGCAGGGGGATCGGGGCTACACCCTC.

This chain uses TRBV4-3 with TRBJ1-3, with D tentatively TRBD1 (6 bases). The CDR3 consists of 15 residues. Germline values: CDR1 LGHNA, CDR2 YSLEER. Between the trimmed V and J ends, which lost 0 bases and 4 bases, there was a span of 10 bases. The CDR3, as DNA: TGCGCCAGCAGCCAAGATGGGGGCTCGGGAAACACCATATATTTT. This sequence encodes CASSQDGGSGNTIYF.

This clone appeared a single time. The genes are TRBV5-1 and TRBJ1-4; a possible D gene is TRBD1 (5 bases). Germline V gives CDR1 SGHRS, CDR2 YFSETQ. CDR3 length: 15 residues. The ends were cut back, 4 bases at V and 6 bases at J, with 16 bases in the middle. CDR3 region: CASSAGRVLDEKLFF. Written as DNA, the CDR3 is TGCGCCAGCAGCGCGGGGCGGGTTTTAGATGAAAAACTGTTTTTT.

The chain uses TRBV27 and TRBJ1-1; possible D gene TRBD1, 6 bases. CDR1 MNHEY and CDR2 SMNVEV come from the germline V gene (reference sequence). The CDR3 has 15 amino acids. The germline V and J ends were trimmed by 6 bases and 4 bases, with 18 bases remaining between them. As DNA, the CDR3 is TGTGCCAGCAGCCAACCGGGACACAGAGGCACTGAAGCTTTCTTT. Its protein product is CASSQPGHRGTEAFF.

The V and J genes are TRBV13 and TRBJ2-1; 8 nucleotides agree with TRBD2. The germline CDR1 and CDR2 sequences are PRHDT and FYEKMQ (reference sequence). This CDR3 contains 18 residues. V lost 1 base, J lost 10 bases, and 18 bases stayed unmatched. The CDR3 coding sequence is TGTGCCAGCAGCTTAGAGGACGGGAGGGCCGGGTTTGTCCGGGAGCAGTTCTTC. Protein sequence: CASSLEDGRAGFVREQFF.

The V call is TRBV19, the J call TRBJ1-5; D possibly corresponds to TRBD1 (6 bases). Per germline, CDR1 LNHDA and CDR2 SQIVND (reference sequence). The CDR3 length is 14 residues. Trimming pared 5 bases from V and 9 bases from J, leaving 17 bases between. DNA of the CDR3: TGTGCCAGTAGTGAAGGGACACGTCAATTGCCCCAGCATTTT. Protein product: CASSEGTRQLPQHF. The full variable domain, with the rest looked up from reference TRBV19 and TRBJ1-5, is DGGITQSPKYLFRKEGQNVTLSCEQNLNHDAMYWYRQDPGQGLRLIYYSQIVNDFQKGDIAEGYSVSREKKESFPLTVTSAQKNPTAFYLCASSEGTRQLPQHFGDGTRLSIL.